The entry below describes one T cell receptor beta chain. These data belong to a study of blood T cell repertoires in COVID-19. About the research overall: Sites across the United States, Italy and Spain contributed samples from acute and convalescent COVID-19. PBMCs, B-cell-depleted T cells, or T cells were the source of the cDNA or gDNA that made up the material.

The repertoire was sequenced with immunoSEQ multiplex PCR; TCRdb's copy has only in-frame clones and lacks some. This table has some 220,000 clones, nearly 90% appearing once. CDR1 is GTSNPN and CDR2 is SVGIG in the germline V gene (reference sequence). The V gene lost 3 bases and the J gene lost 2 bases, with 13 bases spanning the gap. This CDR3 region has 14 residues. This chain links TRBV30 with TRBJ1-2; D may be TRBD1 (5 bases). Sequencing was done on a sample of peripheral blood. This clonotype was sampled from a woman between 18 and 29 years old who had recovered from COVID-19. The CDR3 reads CAWRGQGLNYGYTF. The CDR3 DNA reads TGTGCCTGGAGGGGCCAGGGTTTGAACTATGGCTACACCTTC.